The clone carrying this T cell receptor (beta chain) has only a few counts. Assay: immunoSEQ multiplex PCR; the TCRdb copy retains only in-frame clones and omits some. The repertoire holds some 13,000 clones, with approximately 95% as singletons. The data were obtained in a study of technical replicates of blood from a handful of donors. The ends were cut back, 1 base at V and 5 bases at J, with 11 bases in the middle. Germline-derived CDR1 and CDR2 are SEHNR and FQNEAQ (reference sequence). The CDR3 spans 14 residues. The sequence came from a human donor in good health. This rearrangement joins TRBV7-9 to TRBJ2-5; D perhaps matches TRBD1 (6 bases). The sequencing input was PBMCs. The CDR3 spells CASSLVRGYETQYF. For the CDR3, the DNA is TGTGCCAGCAGCTTAGTTAGGGGGTACGAGACCCAGTACTTC. The variable domain in full, with the rest retrieved from reference TRBV7-9 and TRBJ2-5, is DTGVSQNPRHKITKRGQNVTFRCDPISEHNRLYWYRQTLGQGPEFLTYFQNEAQLEKSRLLSDRFSAERPKGSFSTLEIQRTEQGDSAMYLCASSLVRGYETQYFGPGTRLLVL.